These 32 T cell receptor beta chains were all obtained from the same sample, sequenced in a study of tumor-infiltrating lymphocytes in localized non-small cell lung cancer. This table comes from immunoSEQ multiplex PCR, and its TCRdb copy is limited to in-frame clones, with some not included. The data hold roughly 4,100 clones, with 66% observed a single time. The source material was uninvolved lung tissue not adjacent to the tumor. Receptors were obtained from a human donor with non-small cell lung cancer.

The V call is TRBV28, the J call TRBJ1-2; D gene uncertain. The length of the CDR3 is 16 residues. CDR1 is MDHEN, CDR2 SYDVKM, per germline. Deletions cut 6 bases from V and 2 bases from J, with 19 bases between. For the CDR3, the DNA is TGTGCCAGCAGCCCCGCGACGGTCGGAGGGAACTATGGCTACACCTTC. This codes for CASSPATVGGNYGYTF.

This sequence joins TRBV18 and TRBJ2-7; 8 nucleotides line up with TRBD2. J gave up 7 bases and V 1 base, and 12 bases lay outside the gene matches. CDR3 length: 16 amino acids. The germline CDR1 and CDR2 sequences are KGHSH and LQKENI. CDR3 residues: CASSPQKAGVRDEQYF. The CDR3, as DNA: TGTGCCAGCTCACCACAAAAAGCGGGGGTTAGGGATGAGCAGTACTTC.

The chain recombines TRBV30 with TRBJ2-7; TRBD2 is a possible D gene (6 bases). V was shortened by 3 bases and J by 7 bases, with 22 bases between the two germline ends. This CDR3 contains 15 residues. Germline values: CDR1 GTSNPN, CDR2 SVGIG (reference sequence). The CDR3 loop reads CAWRHRRGKIWEQYF. The CDR3 DNA reads as TGTGCCTGGAGACACAGGCGCGGGAAGATCTGGGAGCAGTACTTC.

The chain employs TRBV9 and TRBJ1-1; D is ambiguous. The germline V and J ends were trimmed by 1 base and 8 bases, with 12 bases remaining between them. Germline CDR1 and CDR2: SGDLS and YYNGEE. The CDR3 spans 13 residues. The CDR3 loop reads CASSVYDRGEAFF. CDR3 in DNA: TGTGCCAGCAGCGTATACGATAGAGGAGAAGCTTTCTTT. Variable domain in full (rest from reference TRBV9 and TRBJ1-1): DSGVTQTPKHLITATGQRVTLRCSPRSGDLSVYWYQQSLDQGLQFLIQYYNGEERAKGNILERFSAQQFPDLHSELNLSSLELGDSALYFCASSVYDRGEAFFGQGTRLTVV.

V usage is TRBV6-1 and J usage is TRBJ2-7, with TRBD1 matching 7 bases. V was pared by 1 base and J by 0 bases, with 3 bases of the junction left unmatched. This CDR3 is 15 amino acids long. The germline gives CDR1 MNHNS, CDR2 SASEGT. CDR3 nucleotides: TGTGCCAGCAGTGAAGAGGGGGCAGGCTCCTACGAGCAGTACTTC. Amino acids: CASSEEGAGSYEQYF.

This clone was observed a few times. This sequence joins TRBV18 and TRBJ1-1, with D hard to call. V was cut by 3 bases and J by 3 bases, with 5 bases left in between. The germline CDR1 and CDR2 sequences are KGHSH and LQKENI. The CDR3 extends over 12 amino acids. CDR3 amino acids: CASSPQYTEAFF. As DNA, the CDR3 is TGTGCCAGCTCACCTCAGTACACTGAAGCTTTCTTT.

In its sample, this clone was seen a few times. V gene TRBV1 combines with J gene TRBJ2-1; the D call of TRBD1 is as the table states it, not checked on the DNA. TRBV1 is labeled a pseudogene. The CDR3 runs 14 residues. The DNA of the CDR3 is TGCACCAGCAGCCAAGGGACAGGGAACAATGAGCAGTTCTTC. This gives the protein CTSSQGTGNNEQFF.

V gene TRBV1 combines with J gene TRBJ2-5; the D segment call TRBD2 is taken from the table without a DNA check. TRBV1 is flagged as a pseudogene. This CDR3 has 12 amino acids. The CDR3 region is CTSSQGEETQYF. The CDR3 DNA is TGCACCAGCAGCCAAGGCGAAGAGACCCAGTACTTC.

The chain links TRBV7-2 to TRBJ1-3, with 7 bases aligning to TRBD1. Unmatched junction bases numbered 8, after V lost 5 bases and J lost 4 bases. Germline CDR1 and CDR2: SGHTA and FQGNSA. The CDR3 has 15 amino acids. The DNA for the CDR3 is TGTGCCAGCAGCGAACAGGGGATGGGGGGAAACACCATATATTTT. Its translation: CASSEQGMGGNTIYF.

V gene TRBV28 combines with J gene TRBJ1-1; no reliable D call. This CDR3 spans 14 amino acids. The germline V gene encodes CDR1 MDHEN and CDR2 SYDVKM. V lost 3 bases to trimming and J lost 11 bases, with 19 bases between them. The CDR3 reads CASSFIGITTGAFF. The CDR3 coding sequence is TGTGCCAGCAGTTTCATAGGGATCACTACGGGGGCTTTCTTT.

The chain combines TRBV4-2 with TRBJ1-1; D is unresolved. There are 14 residues in the CDR3. Germline V gene sequence: CDR1 LGHNA, CDR2 YNFKEQ. Trimming took 2 bases from V and 1 from J, leaving 8 bases between them. CDR3 in amino acids: CASSQPGGNTEAFF. In DNA form, the CDR3 reads TGTGCCAGCAGCCAACCGGGCGGGAACACTGAAGCTTTCTTT.

This clone occurred a few times. The J gene is TRBJ2-4, the V gene TRBV28; D gene unclear. The germline V and J ends were trimmed by 8 bases and 0 bases, with 11 bases remaining between them. Germline CDR1 MDHEN, CDR2 SYDVKM. The CDR3 spans 14 residues. CDR3 loop: CASPGLKAKNIQYF. As DNA, the CDR3 is TGTGCCAGCCCCGGGCTGAAAGCCAAAAACATTCAGTACTTC. The full variable domain, rest sourced from reference TRBV28 and TRBJ2-4, is DVKVTQSSRYLVKRTGEKVFLECVQDMDHENMFWYRQDPGLGLRLIYFSYDVKMKEKGDIPEGYSVSREKKERFSLILESASTNQTSMYLCASPGLKAKNIQYFGAGTRLSVL.

The V gene is TRBV5-1, the J gene TRBJ1-4; tentatively, D is TRBD1 (6 bases). The length of the CDR3 is 15 residues. V lost 4 bases, J lost 8 bases, and 18 bases lay in between. Germline CDR1 SGHRS, CDR2 YFSETQ. The CDR3 bases are TGCGCCAGCAGCCTGACAGGCGGGTACGAGGAAAAACTGTTTTTT. Its protein is CASSLTGGYEEKLFF.

The chain is built from TRBV6-5 and TRBJ2-5; the D gene is possibly TRBD2 (6 bases). The germline gives CDR1 MNHEY, CDR2 SVGAGI. The CDR3 runs 15 residues. V lost 4 bases and J lost 1, with 13 bases in between. The CDR3: CASSFGGTLQETQYF. CDR3 nucleotide sequence: TGTGCCAGCAGTTTCGGGGGAACCCTCCAAGAGACCCAGTACTTC.

The gene calls are TRBV28 and TRBJ1-6; no clear D gene. The CDR3 has 15 residues. The V gene's germline CDR1 is MDHEN and CDR2 SYDVKM. V lost 2 bases, J lost 0 bases, and 5 bases lay in between. CDR3 loop: CASSLASSYNSPLHF. The CDR3 DNA reads TGTGCCAGCAGTTTAGCCTCCTCCTATAATTCACCCCTCCACTTT.

V gene TRBV15 combines with J gene TRBJ2-4; 8 bases align to TRBD1. J was trimmed by 6 bases and V by 2 bases; bases with no gene match: 6. The CDR3 consists of 15 residues. Germline V lookup: CDR1 LNHNV, CDR2 YYDKDF (reference sequence). The CDR3, as DNA: TGTGCCACCAGCAGACTGGACAGGGCGGCAAACATTCAGTACTTC. Its protein product is CATSRLDRAANIQYF. The full variable domain, its missing parts supplied by reference TRBV15 and TRBJ2-4, is DAMVIQNPRYQVTQFGKPVTLSCSQTLNHNVMYWYQQKSSQAPKLLFHYYDKDFNNEADTPDNFQSRRPNTSFCFLDIRSPGLGDTAMYLCATSRLDRAANIQYFGAGTRLSVL.

J is TRBJ2-7 and V is TRBV7-9; 9 bases fit TRBD1. Germline V lookup: CDR1 SEHNR, CDR2 FQNEAQ (reference sequence). CDR3 length: 15 amino acids. Unmatched junction bases numbered 9, after V lost 5 bases and J lost 4 bases. In DNA form, the CDR3 reads TGTGCCAGCAGCCGAGATACAGGGGGCGTTTACGAGCAGTACTTC. This codes for CASSRDTGGVYEQYF.

The chain is built from TRBV9 and TRBJ1-6; TRBD1 might be the D (5 bases). CDR3 size: 14 residues. V was cut by 0 bases and J by 9 bases, with 10 bases left in between. From germline, CDR1 is SGDLS and CDR2 YYNGEE. The CDR3 region has the DNA TGTGCCAGCAGCGTAGGAGGGACGGTTTCACCCCTCCACTTT. It codes for CASSVGGTVSPLHF.

This clone has a single count. The CDR3 nucleotides are TGTGCCAGTAGTAGAATTCAGGGACTAGCCAAAAACATTCAGTACTTC. Its protein is CASSRIQGLAKNIQYF. This chain connects TRBV19 to TRBJ2-4, with a weak D call TRBD2 (6 bases). The CDR3 sequence is 16 residues long. Germline-derived CDR1 and CDR2 are LNHDA and SQIVND (reference sequence). The ends were cut back, 4 bases at V and 0 bases at J, with 13 bases in the middle.

A few counts support this clone. CDR3 nucleotide sequence: TGCGCCAGCAGCTTGGCTTTGGACAGGCGAGGCACTGAAGCTTTCTTT. It specifies CASSLALDRRGTEAFF. The chain links TRBV5-1 to TRBJ1-1; 7 bases fit TRBD1. Trimming removed 0 bases from V and 4 bases from J; junction bases left unmatched: 9. This CDR3 comprises 16 residues. Germline CDR1 reads SGHRS; CDR2 reads YFSETQ.

The chain has TRBV4-3 and TRBJ2-1; 8 nucleotides agree with TRBD2. The CDR3 runs 16 residues. From germline, CDR1 is LGHNA and CDR2 YSLEER. Trimming removed 6 bases from V and 6 bases from J; junction bases left unmatched: 13. CDR3 coding DNA: TGCGCCAGCAGGAACGGGGCGGGGGGCGCGAGCAATGAGCAGTTCTTC. It translates to CASRNGAGGASNEQFF.

The table lists this clone with a few counts. The V gene is TRBV9, the J gene TRBJ2-2; no reliable D call. The CDR3 has 15 residues. The germline V gene has CDR1 SGDLS and CDR2 YYNGEE. The germline V and J ends were trimmed by 0 bases and 0 bases, with 6 bases remaining between them. The CDR3: CASSVASPNTGELFF. CDR3 DNA sequence: TGTGCCAGCAGCGTAGCTTCTCCGAACACCGGGGAGCTGTTTTTT.

V is TRBV7-2 and J is TRBJ2-5, with TRBD1 as a possible D gene (5 bases). V dropped 1 base and J dropped 2 bases, with 17 bases sitting between them. This CDR3 is built from 17 residues. Germline V gene data show CDR1 as SGHTA and CDR2 as FQGNSA. In DNA form, the CDR3 reads TGTGCCAGCAGCTTAGGTGACAGAACGTACCTACAAGAGACCCAGTACTTC. This translates into CASSLGDRTYLQETQYF. Full variable domain (rest looked up from reference TRBV7-2 and TRBJ2-5): GAGVSQSPSNKVTEKGKDVELRCDPISGHTALYWYRQSLGQGLEFLIYFQGNSAPDKSGLPSDRFSAERTGGSVSTLTIQRTQQEDSAVYLCASSLGDRTYLQETQYFGPGTRLLVL.

This clone was counted only a few times. The chain couples TRBV6-1 to TRBJ1-1, with TRBD1 as a possible D gene (5 bases). Trimming pared 10 bases from V and 0 bases from J, leaving 15 bases between. This CDR3 spans 14 amino acids. CDR1 is MNHNS and CDR2 is SASEGT in the germline V gene. For the CDR3, the DNA is TGTGCCATCCAGGGCGGAGGCGTGAACACTGAAGCTTTCTTT. Its translation is CAIQGGGVNTEAFF.

This clone has more than one count but fewer than ten. This rearrangement joins TRBV6-4 to TRBJ1-2, with a possible D match to TRBD1 (5 bases). The CDR3 loop spans 15 amino acids. CDR1 is MRHNA and CDR2 is SNTAGT in the germline V gene. V was pared by 5 bases and J by 7 bases, with 20 bases between. In nucleotides, the CDR3 is TGTGCCAGCAGTAGTGTCGTCGGGGCTGCGCGTGGCTACACCTTC. Its translation: CASSSVVGAARGYTF.

This clone appeared a single time. The rearrangement uses TRBV30 and TRBJ1-6; TRBD1 aligns across 8 bases. Germline trimming cut 0 bases from V and 11 bases from J; bases unmatched to any gene: 6. CDR3 length equals 14 residues. Germline loops: CDR1 GTSNPN, CDR2 SVGIG (reference sequence). The CDR3 here is CAWSVPQGATPLHF. CDR3 sequence (DNA): TGTGCCTGGAGTGTCCCCCAGGGGGCCACACCCCTCCACTTT.

This chain joins TRBV9 and TRBJ1-2; 11 bases agree with TRBD1. CDR1 SGDLS and CDR2 YYNGEE come from the germline V gene. With V trimmed by 3 bases and J by 7 bases, 8 bases remained unmatched. The CDR3 runs 15 residues. The CDR3 sequence: CASSALGQGAIGYTF. In DNA, the CDR3 is TGTGCCAGCAGCGCATTAGGACAGGGGGCGATTGGCTACACCTTC.

The chain uses TRBV7-8 and TRBJ2-1; D possibly corresponds to TRBD1 (5 bases). This CDR3 has 13 amino acids. CDR1 SGHVS and CDR2 FQNEAQ come from the germline V gene. V was shortened by 3 bases and J by 8 bases, with 11 bases between the two germline ends. The CDR3 loop is CASSFLLGDEQFF. The CDR3 coding sequence is TGTGCCAGCAGCTTCCTTTTAGGGGATGAGCAGTTCTTC.

A few counts support this clone. The CDR3 bases are TGTGCCAGCAGTTACGACGAATCCCTGCATGGCTACACCTTC. This codes for CASSYDESLHGYTF. The gene calls are TRBV6-6 and TRBJ1-2; D is unclear. The CDR3 extends over 14 amino acids. Germline V gene sequence: CDR1 MNHNY, CDR2 SVGAGI (reference sequence). V lost 2 bases to trimming and J lost 6 bases, with 13 bases between them.

This clone has only a few counts. This sequence joins TRBV7-2 and TRBJ1-3; D call uncertain. Trimming cost V 5 bases and J 0 bases, with 14 bases left between them. This CDR3 has 16 residues. The germline V gene has CDR1 SGHTA and CDR2 FQGNSA. The CDR3 protein is CASSADRRASGNTIYF. The CDR3 region has the DNA TGTGCCAGCAGCGCCGATCGGAGGGCCTCTGGAAACACCATATATTTT. Full variable domain (remainder filled in from reference TRBV7-2 and TRBJ1-3): GAGVSQSPSNKVTEKGKDVELRCDPISGHTALYWYRQSLGQGLEFLIYFQGNSAPDKSGLPSDRFSAERTGGSVSTLTIQRTQQEDSAVYLCASSADRRASGNTIYFGEGSWLTVV.

This clone was detected only a few times. The chain is built from TRBV5-3 and TRBJ1-5; TRBD1 matches 8 bases. Being an ORF, TRBV5-3 has a function that is uncertain. CDR3 length: 15 residues. J gave up 6 bases and V 1 base, and 6 bases lay outside the gene matches. For the CDR3, the DNA is TGTGCCAGAAGCTTGTGGACAGGGTACTTTCAGCCCCAGCATTTT. It is translated as CARSLWTGYFQPQHF.

The CDR3 spells CASSPGVTSETQYF. The CDR3 region has the DNA TGTGCCAGCAGCCCGGGGGTTACATCAGAGACCCAGTACTTC. The chain combines TRBV7-3 with TRBJ2-5; D is possibly TRBD2 (6 bases). V lost 5 bases and J 4 bases, leaving 14 bases between the germline ends. CDR1 SGHTA and CDR2 FQGTGA come from the germline V gene. The CDR3 length is 14 residues.